A single sample is the source of the 21 T cell receptor beta chains below, sequenced in a study of shared clonotypes between healthy human individuals. Sequencing was performed with immunoSEQ multiplex PCR; in TCRdb, only in-frame clones are kept and a portion is missing. The sample contains around 300,000 clones, 87% of which appear only once. The sample taken for sequencing was memory CD8+ T cells sorted from blood. Subset given: CD45RO+ cells pooled with CCR7-negative TemRA cells. The receptors derive from a man between 18 and 29 years old in good health.

The gene calls are TRBV5-8 and TRBJ2-7; D perhaps matches TRBD1 (5 bases). Germline V gene sequence: CDR1 SGHTS, CDR2 YDEGEE. There are 15 residues in the CDR3. The V and J ends lost 5 bases and 1 base respectively, with 16 bases between them. The CDR3 DNA follows: TGTGCCAGCAGGCTAGGGGATAGGGGATCCTACGAGCAGTACTTC. Translation: CASRLGDRGSYEQYF.

This clone was found many times. The chain couples TRBV11-2 to TRBJ1-2, with TRBD1 identical over 8 bases. CDR1 is SGHAT and CDR2 is FQNNGV in the germline V gene. V was clipped by 0 bases and J by 2 bases; unmatched bases: 5. The CDR3 consists of 16 residues. The CDR3 here is CASSLDYRGANYGYTF. As DNA, the CDR3 is TGTGCCAGCAGCTTAGATTACAGGGGGGCCAACTATGGCTACACCTTC.

J is TRBJ2-7 and V is TRBV4-1, with D tentatively TRBD1 (5 bases). The CDR3 has 13 residues. Germline CDR1 is MGHRA and CDR2 is YSYEKL. V gave up 2 bases and J gave up 2 bases, with 7 bases separating them. In nucleotides, the CDR3 is TGCGCCAGCAGCCAACAGGGCACCTACGAGCAGTACTTC. Protein sequence: CASSQQGTYEQYF.

The V call is TRBV5-8, the J call TRBJ2-3; D not resolved. The V end lost 0 bases, the J end lost 6 bases, and 11 bases lay between the germline ends. CDR3 size: 14 residues. The germline gives CDR1 SGHTS, CDR2 YDEGEE. The CDR3 region has the DNA TGTGCCAGCAGCTTGGAAGAGGAGCGTGATACGCAGTATTTT. Translating it yields CASSLEEERDTQYF.

The chain employs TRBV14 and TRBJ2-2, with no clear D. Trimming removed 0 bases from V and 1 base from J, with 12 bases in between. This CDR3 comprises 17 residues. CDR1 SGHDN and CDR2 FVKESK come from the germline V gene. The DNA for the CDR3 is TGTGCCAGCAGCCAAGATATCCTACACTTGAACACCGGGGAGCTGTTTTTT. The encoded protein is CASSQDILHLNTGELFF.

The rearrangement links TRBV30 to TRBJ2-1, with 10 bases lining up with TRBD2. The V gene's germline CDR1 is GTSNPN and CDR2 SVGIG (reference sequence). CDR3 size: 11 residues. V was clipped by 4 bases and J by 9 bases; unmatched bases: 0. The CDR3: CAWTSGSEQFF. Here the CDR3 DNA reads TGTGCCTGGACTAGCGGGAGTGAGCAGTTCTTC.

The chain uses TRBV19 and TRBJ2-7; D ambiguous. Germline values: CDR1 LNHDA, CDR2 SQIVND (reference sequence). The CDR3 is 14 amino acids. V lost 1 base and J 0 bases, leaving 7 bases between the germline ends. CDR3 sequence reads: CASSIGASSYEQYF. Written as DNA, the CDR3 is TGTGCCAGTAGTATAGGGGCCAGCTCCTACGAGCAGTACTTC.

J is TRBJ2-7 and V is TRBV4-1, with D perhaps given as TRBD1 or TRBD2 (5 bases each). V lost 4 bases and J lost 4, with 11 bases in between. Germline CDR1 MGHRA, CDR2 YSYEKL. The CDR3 extends over 13 amino acids. The DNA for the CDR3 is TGCGCCAGCAGCCCCGGGGCGAAATACGAGCAGTACTTC. Protein: CASSPGAKYEQYF.

V is TRBV27 and J is TRBJ1-2, with 12 bases fitting TRBD1. The CDR3 totals 15 residues. Germline CDR1 is MNHEY and CDR2 is SMNVEV (reference sequence). V trimming: 5 bases; J trimming: 7 bases; junction bases outside the gene matches: 8. The CDR3 DNA sequence: TGTGCCAGCAGTCTAACGGGACAGGGGGCCGGTGGCTACACCTTC. Its translation: CASSLTGQGAGGYTF.

This clone was detected only once. This chain uses TRBV6-5 with TRBJ1-6; possible D gene TRBD1, 5 bases. Looked up from germline, CDR1 is MNHEY and CDR2 is SVGAGI. The CDR3 covers 16 residues. The germline V and J ends were trimmed by 3 bases and 8 bases, with 17 bases remaining between them. CDR3 bases: TGTGCCAGCAGTTATTTGTATGGGGGTATTCATTCACCCCTCCACTTT. It encodes CASSYLYGGIHSPLHF.

The rearrangement uses TRBV9 and TRBJ2-3; maybe TRBD2 (5 bases). This CDR3 has 16 residues. V dropped 1 base and J dropped 3 bases, with 15 bases sitting between them. Germline V gene sequence: CDR1 SGDLS, CDR2 YYNGEE. CDR3 region: CASSVNPVTGTDTQYF. CDR3 nucleotides: TGTGCCAGCAGCGTAAACCCCGTCACGGGGACAGATACGCAGTATTTT. Full variable domain (rest looked up from reference TRBV9 and TRBJ2-3): DSGVTQTPKHLITATGQRVTLRCSPRSGDLSVYWYQQSLDQGLQFLIQYYNGEERAKGNILERFSAQQFPDLHSELNLSSLELGDSALYFCASSVNPVTGTDTQYFGPGTRLTVL.

This rearrangement joins TRBV4-1 to TRBJ2-5; D gene uncertain. The germline V gene encodes CDR1 MGHRA and CDR2 YSYEKL. The germline V and J ends were trimmed by 4 bases and 1 base, with 10 bases remaining between them. This CDR3 contains 14 residues. The CDR3 sequence is CASSLRASQETQYF. For the CDR3, the DNA is TGCGCCAGCAGCCTAAGGGCTAGCCAAGAGACCCAGTACTTC.

V is TRBV7-9 and J is TRBJ1-1; TRBD1 aligns across 10 bases. The CDR3 length is 15 residues. Trimming took 5 bases from V and 6 from J; bases not matched to a gene: 9. Germline V gene data show CDR1 as SEHNR and CDR2 as FQNEAQ (reference sequence). The CDR3, as DNA: TGTGCCAGCAGCACTCCGGGACAGGGGAATCCTGAAGCTTTCTTT. Amino acids: CASSTPGQGNPEAFF.

This sequence joins TRBV2 and TRBJ2-7; tentatively, D is TRBD1 (6 bases). The germline V gene has CDR1 SNHLY and CDR2 FYNNEI. The V end was cut by 4 bases, the J end by 3 bases, with 10 bases between. The CDR3 sequence is 13 residues long. CDR3 region: CASSATGGYEQYF. CDR3 nucleotides: TGTGCCAGCAGTGCGACAGGAGGCTACGAGCAGTACTTC.

CDR3 nucleotide sequence: TGTGCCATCAGTGAGGACACGAGCAAAGCTTTCTTT. Translated: CAISEDTSKAFF. J is TRBJ1-1 and V is TRBV10-3, with D uncertain. Looked up from germline, CDR1 is ENHRY and CDR2 is SYGVKD. The CDR3 runs to 12 residues. Trimming removed 2 bases at V and 9 bases at J, with 10 bases between.

To note about this clone: Other DNA sequences in this specimen translate into the identical CDR3. The chain recombines TRBV11-2 with TRBJ2-7, with D unresolved. V was cut by 5 bases and J by 2 bases, with 7 bases left in between. CDR3 size: 12 residues. Germline V gene sequence: CDR1 SGHAT, CDR2 FQNNGV. CDR3 coding DNA: TGTGCCAGCAGCCCTGTCCCCTACGAGCAGTACTTC. Its translation is CASSPVPYEQYF. The variable domain in full, completed from reference TRBV11-2 and TRBJ2-7, reads EAGVAQSPRYKIIEKRQSVAFWCNPISGHATLYWYQQILGQGPKLLIQFQNNGVVDDSQLPKDRFSAERLKGVDSTLKIQPAKLEDSAVYLCASSPVPYEQYFGPGTRLTVT.

The rearrangement uses TRBV18 and TRBJ2-7; possible D gene TRBD2, 5 bases. With 3 bases removed from V and 2 bases from J, the gap between germline ends came to 11 bases. The CDR3 length is 14 residues. Germline V lookup: CDR1 KGHSH, CDR2 LQKENI. CDR3 sequence: CASSPQDSPYEQYF. The CDR3 bases are TGTGCCAGCTCACCGCAGGACTCACCCTACGAGCAGTACTTC.

The chain uses TRBV13 and TRBJ2-7, with 7 bases lining up with TRBD1. With V trimmed by 1 base and J by 1 base, 7 bases remained unmatched. This CDR3 has 16 residues. Germline CDR1 PRHDT, CDR2 FYEKMQ (reference sequence). This chain's CDR3 is CASSLAEPGQSYEQYF. CDR3 DNA sequence: TGTGCCAGCAGCTTAGCCGAACCGGGACAGTCCTACGAGCAGTACTTC.

CDR3 loop: CSAGPLHF. The CDR3 nucleotides read TGCAGTGCCGGGCCCCTCCACTTT. The rearrangement uses TRBV20-1 and TRBJ1-6; D remains ambiguous. Germline-derived CDR1 and CDR2 are DFQATT and SNEGSKA (reference sequence). V dropped 6 bases and J dropped 13 bases, with 4 bases sitting between them. This CDR3 is 8 amino acids long.

The chain couples TRBV5-1 to TRBJ1-2; D not resolved. The CDR3 loop spans 16 amino acids. Per the germline V gene, CDR1 is SGHRS and CDR2 is YFSETQ. V lost 0 bases and J 0 bases, leaving 12 bases between the germline ends. CDR3 loop: CASSLASGEANYGYTF. The CDR3 DNA follows: TGCGCCAGCAGCTTGGCCAGTGGGGAAGCTAACTATGGCTACACCTTC.

The chain carries TRBV10-3 and TRBJ1-6, with D unresolved. Trimming shortened V by 0 bases and J by 11 bases, and 20 bases separated the two germline ends. CDR3 length: 17 residues. Germline V gives CDR1 ENHRY, CDR2 SYGVKD. CDR3 loop: CAISESRVWAFGAPLHF. The DNA of the CDR3 is TGTGCCATCAGTGAGTCAAGGGTATGGGCGTTCGGGGCACCCCTCCACTTT.